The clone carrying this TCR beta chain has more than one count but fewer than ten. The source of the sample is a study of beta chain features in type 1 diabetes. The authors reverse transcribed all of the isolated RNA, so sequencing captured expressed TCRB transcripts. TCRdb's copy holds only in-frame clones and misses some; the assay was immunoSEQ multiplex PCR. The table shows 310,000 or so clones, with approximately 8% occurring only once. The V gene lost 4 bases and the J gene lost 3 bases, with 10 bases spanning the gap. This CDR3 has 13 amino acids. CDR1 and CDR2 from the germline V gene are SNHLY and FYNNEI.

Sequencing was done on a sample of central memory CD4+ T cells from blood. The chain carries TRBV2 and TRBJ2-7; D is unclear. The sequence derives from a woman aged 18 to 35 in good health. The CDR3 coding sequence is TGTGCCAGCAGTGTTCAGGTTTTCTACGAGCAGTACTTC. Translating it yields CASSVQVFYEQYF.